A single sample gave rise to the 8 T cell receptor beta chains below, sequenced in a study of vaccination and CD4 T cells after COVID-19. As to treatment: approximately nine-day PBMC culture with coronavirus spike peptide pools or control peptides (ViraFEST assay). The Oncomine TCR Beta short-read assay was applied to DNA of cultured CD4+ T cells. A single record per CDR3 protein comes from TCRdb applying MiXCR to the PCR reads. This repertoire shows 13,000 to 15,000 distinct CDR3 sequences, around 30% found once; its top ten account for 15% to 20%. No antigen has been assigned to these receptors. Sequencing input: cultured CD4+ T cells from blood. These receptors all come from a human donor with COVID-19.

The table lists this clonotype with a few counts. CDR3 residues: CASSLAGRNQPQHF. CDR3 DNA sequence: TGTGCCAGCAGCTTAGCGGGTCGCAATCAGCCCCAGCATTTT. V is TRBV7-2 and J is TRBJ1-5; D gene uncertain. Trimming took 0 bases from V and 2 from J, leaving 5 bases between them. CDR1 and CDR2 (germline): SGHTA, FQGNSA. The CDR3 contains 14 residues. Filled out from reference TRBV7-2 and TRBJ1-5, the complete variable domain reads GAGVSQSPSNKVTEKGKDVELRCDPISGHTALYWYRQSLGQGLEFLIYFQGNSAPDKSGLPSDRFSAERTGGSVSTLTIQRTQQEDSAVYLCASSLAGRNQPQHFGDGTRLSIL.

The V call is TRBV24-1, the J call TRBJ2-3, with D perhaps TRBD2 (5 bases). Germline CDR1 reads KGHDR; CDR2 reads SFDVKD. This CDR3 comprises 16 residues. The V end lost 0 bases, the J end lost 0 bases, and 9 bases lay between the germline ends. DNA of the CDR3: TGTGCCACCAGTGATTTGGTTACGGGGAGCACAGATACGCAGTATTTT. Its translation: CATSDLVTGSTDTQYF.

The sample holds a few counts of this clonotype. V is TRBV25-1 and J is TRBJ2-3, with D possibly matching TRBD2 (5 bases). The length of the CDR3 is 13 residues. The V gene's germline CDR1 is MGHDK and CDR2 SYGVNS. The V gene lost 3 bases and the J gene lost 4 bases, with 8 bases spanning the gap. The CDR3 spells CASSDNGADTQYF. Here the CDR3 DNA reads TGTGCCAGCAGTGATAACGGGGCAGATACGCAGTATTTT.

As to this clonotype: The CDR3 does not close with the conserved phenylalanine or tryptophan, likely indicating a read error. This chain uses TRBV7-9 with TRBJ1-2; maybe TRBD1 (6 bases). The CDR3 length is 12 residues. The germline V gene encodes CDR1 SEHNR and CDR2 FQNEAQ (reference sequence). V dropped 5 bases and J dropped 7 bases, with 11 bases sitting between them. The CDR3 coding sequence is TGTGCCAGCAGCGGCCAGGGGCGTGGCTACACCTCC. Its translation: CASSGQGRGYTS.

This clonotype was seen a handful of times. This rearrangement joins TRBV7-6 to TRBJ1-3, with TRBD1 matching 9 bases. CDR1 SGHVS and CDR2 FNYEAQ come from the germline V gene. This CDR3 has 17 residues. V lost 1 base to trimming and J lost 4 bases; unmatched junction nucleotides: 8. This chain's CDR3 is CASSLVPGQGAGNTIYF. The CDR3 DNA sequence: TGTGCCAGCAGCTTAGTTCCGGGACAGGGTGCCGGAAACACCATATATTTT. The whole variable domain, remainder taken from reference TRBV7-6 and TRBJ1-3, is GAGVSQSPRYKVTKRGQDVALRCDPISGHVSLYWYRQALGQGPEFLTYFNYEAQQDKSGLPNDRFSAERPEGSISTLTIQRTEQRDSAMYRCASSLVPGQGAGNTIYFGEGSWLTVV.

The chain uses TRBV6-1 and TRBJ2-5; weak D call: TRBD2 (5 bases). Germline V gene data show CDR1 as MNHNS and CDR2 as SASEGT. The V end was cut by 4 bases, the J end by 2 bases, with 11 bases between. The CDR3 consists of 14 residues. CDR3 loop: CASSAPGGQETQYF. The CDR3 coding sequence is TGTGCCAGCAGTGCCCCGGGCGGGCAAGAGACCCAGTACTTC.

The chain couples TRBV10-2 to TRBJ2-5; D remains unclear. Germline values: CDR1 WSHSY, CDR2 SAAADI. The CDR3 is 15 amino acids. V lost 6 bases, J lost 4 bases, and 18 bases lay in between. CDR3 in amino acids: CASSLGTGIRETQYF. CDR3 DNA sequence: TGCGCCAGCAGCCTGGGAACGGGTATCCGAGAGACCCAGTACTTC.

This clonotype was detected once. V and J are TRBV28 and TRBJ1-2; D is perhaps TRBD1 (5 bases). The V gene lost 3 bases and the J gene lost 0 bases, with 17 bases spanning the gap. Germline lookup yields CDR1 MDHEN and CDR2 SYDVKM. The CDR3 covers 17 residues. The CDR3 nucleotides read TGTGCCAGCAGTTTGGCCGACCGAATGGGGCCTAACTATGGCTACACCTTC. The encoded protein is CASSLADRMGPNYGYTF.